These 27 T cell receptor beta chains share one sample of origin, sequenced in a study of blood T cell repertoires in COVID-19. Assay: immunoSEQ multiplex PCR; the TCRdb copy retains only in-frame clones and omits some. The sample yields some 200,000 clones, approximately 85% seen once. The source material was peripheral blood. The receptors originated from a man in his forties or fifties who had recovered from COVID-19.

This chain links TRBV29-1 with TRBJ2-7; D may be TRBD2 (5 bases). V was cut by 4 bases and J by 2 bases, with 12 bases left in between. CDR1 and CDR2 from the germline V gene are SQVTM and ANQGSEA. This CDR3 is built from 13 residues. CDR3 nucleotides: TGCAGCGTTGCGGAGGTAATCGCCTACGAGCAGTACTTC. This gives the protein CSVAEVIAYEQYF.

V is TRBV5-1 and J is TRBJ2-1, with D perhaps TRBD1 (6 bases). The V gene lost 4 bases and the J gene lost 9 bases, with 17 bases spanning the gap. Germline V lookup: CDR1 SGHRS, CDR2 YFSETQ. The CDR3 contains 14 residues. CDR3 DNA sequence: TGCGCCAGCAGCCCGTCACCCTTAGGGGGTGAGCAGTTCTTC. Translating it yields CASSPSPLGGEQFF.

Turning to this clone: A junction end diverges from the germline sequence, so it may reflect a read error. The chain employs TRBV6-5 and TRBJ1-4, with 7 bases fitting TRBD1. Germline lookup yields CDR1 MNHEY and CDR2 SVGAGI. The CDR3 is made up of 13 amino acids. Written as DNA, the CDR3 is TGTGCCATCTCAGGGACAGCTAAAGAAAAACTGTTTTTT. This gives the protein CAISGTAKEKLFF.

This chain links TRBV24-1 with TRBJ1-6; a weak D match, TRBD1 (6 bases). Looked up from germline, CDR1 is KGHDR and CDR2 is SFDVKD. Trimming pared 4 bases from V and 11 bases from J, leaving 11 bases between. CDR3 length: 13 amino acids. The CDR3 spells CATSEGGKAPLHF. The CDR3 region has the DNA TGTGCCACCAGTGAAGGGGGAAAGGCACCCCTCCACTTT.

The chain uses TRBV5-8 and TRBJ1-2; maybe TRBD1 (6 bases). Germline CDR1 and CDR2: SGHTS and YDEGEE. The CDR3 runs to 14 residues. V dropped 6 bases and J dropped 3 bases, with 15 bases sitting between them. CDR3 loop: CASTRPGGHYGYTF. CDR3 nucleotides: TGTGCCAGCACCCGCCCGGGGGGCCACTATGGCTACACCTTC.

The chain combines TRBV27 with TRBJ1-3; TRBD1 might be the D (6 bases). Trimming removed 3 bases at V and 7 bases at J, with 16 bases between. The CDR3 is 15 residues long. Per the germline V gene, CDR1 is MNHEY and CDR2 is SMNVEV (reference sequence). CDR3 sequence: CASSFRGFPGNTIYF. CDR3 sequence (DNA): TGTGCCAGCAGTTTCAGGGGATTTCCGGGGAACACCATATATTTT.

Here the CDR3 DNA reads TGTGCCAGCAGCTTAGTGACTAGCGGGATCCCGGGGGAGACCCAGTACTTC. Protein: CASSLVTSGIPGETQYF. The gene calls are TRBV11-2 and TRBJ2-5; 11 nucleotides agree with TRBD2. Unmatched junction bases numbered 9, after V lost 1 base and J lost 5 bases. The V gene's germline CDR1 is SGHAT and CDR2 FQNNGV. There are 17 residues in the CDR3. The complete variable domain, with remaining parts taken from reference TRBV11-2 and TRBJ2-5, reads EAGVAQSPRYKIIEKRQSVAFWCNPISGHATLYWYQQILGQGPKLLIQFQNNGVVDDSQLPKDRFSAERLKGVDSTLKIQPAKLEDSAVYLCASSLVTSGIPGETQYFGPGTRLLVL.

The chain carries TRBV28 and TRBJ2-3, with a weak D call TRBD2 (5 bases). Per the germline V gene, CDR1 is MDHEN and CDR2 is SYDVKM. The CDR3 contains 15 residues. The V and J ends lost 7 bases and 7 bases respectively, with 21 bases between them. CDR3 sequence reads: CASTTRAHVGNTQYF. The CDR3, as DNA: TGTGCCAGCACCACTAGAGCCCACGTTGGAAATACGCAGTATTTT. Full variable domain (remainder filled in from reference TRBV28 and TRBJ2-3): DVKVTQSSRYLVKRTGEKVFLECVQDMDHENMFWYRQDPGLGLRLIYFSYDVKMKEKGDIPEGYSVSREKKERFSLILESASTNQTSMYLCASTTRAHVGNTQYFGPGTRLTVL.

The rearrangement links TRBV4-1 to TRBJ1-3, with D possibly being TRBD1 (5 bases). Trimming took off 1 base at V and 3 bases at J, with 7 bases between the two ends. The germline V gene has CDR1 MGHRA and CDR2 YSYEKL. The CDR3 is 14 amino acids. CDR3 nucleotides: TGCGCCAGCAGCCAAGGGGGGGTTGGAAACACCATATATTTT. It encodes CASSQGGVGNTIYF.

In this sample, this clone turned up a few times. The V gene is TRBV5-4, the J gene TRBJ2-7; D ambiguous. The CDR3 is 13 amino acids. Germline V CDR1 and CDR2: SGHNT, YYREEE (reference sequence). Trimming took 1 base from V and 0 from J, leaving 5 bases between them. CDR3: CASSLQASYEQYF. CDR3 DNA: TGTGCCAGCAGCTTGCAGGCCTCCTACGAGCAGTACTTC.

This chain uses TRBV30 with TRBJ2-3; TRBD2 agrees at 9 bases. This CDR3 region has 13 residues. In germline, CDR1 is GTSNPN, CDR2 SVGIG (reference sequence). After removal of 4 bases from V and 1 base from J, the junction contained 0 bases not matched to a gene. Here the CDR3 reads CAWKREGTDTQYF. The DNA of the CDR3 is TGTGCCTGGAAGCGGGAGGGCACAGATACGCAGTATTTT.

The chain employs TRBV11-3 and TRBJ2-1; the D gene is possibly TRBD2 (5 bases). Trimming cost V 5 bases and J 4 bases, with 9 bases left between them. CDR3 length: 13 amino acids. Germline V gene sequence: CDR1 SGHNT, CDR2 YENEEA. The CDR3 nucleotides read TGTGCCAGCAGCCGCCGGGGATACAATGAGCAGTTCTTC. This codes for CASSRRGYNEQFF.

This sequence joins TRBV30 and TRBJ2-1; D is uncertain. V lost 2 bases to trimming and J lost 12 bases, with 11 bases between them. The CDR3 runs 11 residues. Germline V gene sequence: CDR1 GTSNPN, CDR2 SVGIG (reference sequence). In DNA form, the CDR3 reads TGTGCCTGGAGTTCCCCGCTACTGCAGTTCTTC. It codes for CAWSSPLLQFF.

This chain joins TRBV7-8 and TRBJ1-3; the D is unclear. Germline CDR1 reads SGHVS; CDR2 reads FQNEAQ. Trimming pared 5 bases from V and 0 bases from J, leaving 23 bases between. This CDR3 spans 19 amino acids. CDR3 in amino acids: CASSQTRRSDGYSGNTIYF. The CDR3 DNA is TGTGCCAGCAGCCAAACCCGGAGGAGCGACGGATACTCTGGAAACACCATATATTTT.

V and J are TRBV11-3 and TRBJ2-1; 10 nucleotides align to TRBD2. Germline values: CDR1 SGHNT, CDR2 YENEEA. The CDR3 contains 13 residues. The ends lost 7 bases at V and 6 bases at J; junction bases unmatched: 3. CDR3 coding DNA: TGTGCCAGCAAGGTAGCGGGAGGCAATGAGCAGTTCTTC. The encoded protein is CASKVAGGNEQFF.

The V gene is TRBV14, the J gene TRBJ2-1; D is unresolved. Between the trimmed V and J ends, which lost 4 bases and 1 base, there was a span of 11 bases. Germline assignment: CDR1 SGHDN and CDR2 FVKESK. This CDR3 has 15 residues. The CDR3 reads CASSLLRRSYNEQFF. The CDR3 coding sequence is TGTGCCAGCAGCCTACTACGGCGTTCCTACAATGAGCAGTTCTTC. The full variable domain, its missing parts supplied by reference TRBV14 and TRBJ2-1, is EAGVTQFPSHSVIEKGQTVTLRCDPISGHDNLYWYRRVMGKEIKFLLHFVKESKQDESGMPNNRFLAERTGGTYSTLKVQPAELEDSGVYFCASSLLRRSYNEQFFGPGTRLTVL.

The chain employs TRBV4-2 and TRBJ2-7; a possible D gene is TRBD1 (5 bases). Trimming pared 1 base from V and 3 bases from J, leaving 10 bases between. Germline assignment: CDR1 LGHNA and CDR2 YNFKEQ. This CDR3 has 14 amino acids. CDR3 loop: CASSQGQSLYEQYF. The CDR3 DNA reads TGTGCCAGCAGCCAAGGACAGTCCCTCTACGAGCAGTACTTC.

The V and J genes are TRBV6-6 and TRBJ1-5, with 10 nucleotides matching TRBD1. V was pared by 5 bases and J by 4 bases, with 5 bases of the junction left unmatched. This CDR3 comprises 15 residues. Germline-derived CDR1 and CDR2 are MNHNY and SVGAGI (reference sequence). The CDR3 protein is CASSTDRGRNQPQHF. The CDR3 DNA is TGTGCCAGCAGTACCGACAGGGGGCGGAATCAGCCCCAGCATTTT.

The CDR3 DNA sequence: TGTGCCATCAGTGGAGAGGCTAGGGGTGAAAAACTGTTTTTT. It yields the protein CAISGEARGEKLFF. The chain has TRBV10-3 and TRBJ1-4, with D maybe TRBD1 (5 bases). From germline, CDR1 is ENHRY and CDR2 SYGVKD. This CDR3 comprises 14 residues. Deletions cut 4 bases from V and 7 bases from J, with 13 bases between.

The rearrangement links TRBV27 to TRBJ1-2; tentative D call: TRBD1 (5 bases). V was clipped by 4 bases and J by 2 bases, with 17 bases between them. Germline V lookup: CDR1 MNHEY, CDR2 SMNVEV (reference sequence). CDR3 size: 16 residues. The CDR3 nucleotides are TGTGCCAGCAGTTCCACTCAGGGCTACTCAAACTATGGCTACACCTTC. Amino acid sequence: CASSSTQGYSNYGYTF.

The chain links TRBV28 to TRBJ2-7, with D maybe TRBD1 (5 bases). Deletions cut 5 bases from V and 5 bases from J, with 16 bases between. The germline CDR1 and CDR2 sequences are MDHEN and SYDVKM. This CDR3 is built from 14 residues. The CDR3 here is CASSPPGSPHEQYF. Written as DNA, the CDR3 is TGTGCCAGCAGTCCCCCAGGGTCGCCCCACGAGCAGTACTTC. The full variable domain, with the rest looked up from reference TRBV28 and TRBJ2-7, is DVKVTQSSRYLVKRTGEKVFLECVQDMDHENMFWYRQDPGLGLRLIYFSYDVKMKEKGDIPEGYSVSREKKERFSLILESASTNQTSMYLCASSPPGSPHEQYFGPGTRLTVT.

This CDR3 reads CASSPSDRGGRDTQYF. The CDR3 DNA follows: TGTGCCAGCAGCCCCTCGGACAGGGGTGGTAGAGATACGCAGTATTTT. This chain connects TRBV9 to TRBJ2-3, with TRBD1 matching over 9 bases. Germline V gene sequence: CDR1 SGDLS, CDR2 YYNGEE. Trimming removed 4 bases from V and 5 bases from J; junction bases left unmatched: 11. The length of the CDR3 is 16 residues.

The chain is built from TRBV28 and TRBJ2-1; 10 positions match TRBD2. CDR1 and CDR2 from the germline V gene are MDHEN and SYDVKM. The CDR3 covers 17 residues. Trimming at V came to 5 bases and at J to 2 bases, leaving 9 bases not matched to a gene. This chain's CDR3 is CASSGASGSLAYNEQFF. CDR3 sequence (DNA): TGTGCCAGCAGTGGGGCTAGCGGGAGTCTTGCCTACAATGAGCAGTTCTTC.

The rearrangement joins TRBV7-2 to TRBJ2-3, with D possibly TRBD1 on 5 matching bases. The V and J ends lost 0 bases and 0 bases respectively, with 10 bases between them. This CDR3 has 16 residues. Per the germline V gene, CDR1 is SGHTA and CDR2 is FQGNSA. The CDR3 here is CASSLAGHLSTDTQYF. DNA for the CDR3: TGTGCCAGCAGCTTAGCCGGACACTTAAGCACAGATACGCAGTATTTT.

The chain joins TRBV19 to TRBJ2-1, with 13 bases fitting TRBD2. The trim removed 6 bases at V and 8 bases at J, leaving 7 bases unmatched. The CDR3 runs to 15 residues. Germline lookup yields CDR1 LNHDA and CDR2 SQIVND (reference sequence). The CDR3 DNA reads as TGTGCCAGTAGCCCGGGACTAGCGGGGTGGGATGAGCAGTTCTTC. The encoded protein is CASSPGLAGWDEQFF.

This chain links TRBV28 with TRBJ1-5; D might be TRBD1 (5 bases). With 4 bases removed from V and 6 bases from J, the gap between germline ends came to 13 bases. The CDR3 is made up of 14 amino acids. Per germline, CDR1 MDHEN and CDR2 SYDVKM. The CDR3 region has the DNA TGTGCCAGCAGTTCACTACAGGTGCGTCAGCCCCAGCATTTT. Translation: CASSSLQVRQPQHF.

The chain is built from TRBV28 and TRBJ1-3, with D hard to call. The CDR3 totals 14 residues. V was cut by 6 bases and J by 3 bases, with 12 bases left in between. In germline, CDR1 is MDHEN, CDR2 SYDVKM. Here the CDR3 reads CASSPGNHGNTIYF. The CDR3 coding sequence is TGTGCCAGCAGCCCGGGAAATCATGGAAACACCATATATTTT.